The clone carrying this T cell receptor beta chain has more than one count but fewer than ten. Antigen specificity is unknown. The library targeted TCRbeta and was prepared with unique molecular identifiers. TCRdb processed the PCR reads anew with MiXCR; each CDR3 protein has one entry. The table has roughly 300,000 distinct CDR3 sequences, about 9.9% seen once; the top ten hold around 24%. In germline, CDR1 is SQVTM, CDR2 ANQGSEA. V was clipped by 2 bases and J by 4 bases, with 12 bases between them. The CDR3 spans 14 residues. This entry is derived from a study of T-cell reconstitution after alpha-beta-depleted transplantation in children. Regarding the study as a whole: At around two months after transplant, the alpha-beta T cells were reportedly derived from several hundred expanded clones that came from non-depleted graft cells. Among T cells one year after transplant, newly produced cells accounted for most counts and diversity.

This rearrangement joins TRBV29-1 to TRBJ2-1, with D maybe TRBD2 (6 bases). The receptor's source is a male patient between 2 and 10 years old who had a stem cell transplant for chronic granulomatous disease, so the T cells may come from the graft donor. The sequences come from peripheral blood, collected 180 days after TCRalphabeta/CD19-depleted stem cell transplant. In DNA form, the CDR3 reads TGCAGCGTTGAACTAGCGAGAATTTACAATGAGCAGTTCTTC. Translation: CSVELARIYNEQFF.